The 3 T cell receptor beta chains in this list originate from one sample, sequenced in a study of response to subunit inactivated influenza vaccine. TCRdb re-called the RT-PCR reads with MiXCR, one entry per CDR3 protein. The sample shows over 150,000 distinct CDR3 sequences, approximately 8.7% of them seen only once. The sample consisted of non-naive T cells sorted from PBMCs, taken on the day of vaccination. The receptors shown here come from a man between 50 and 59 years old who received an inactivated influenza vaccine.

Written as DNA, the CDR3 is TGTGCCAGTAGAAGGGGCGGGACTAACTACAATGAGCAGTTCTTC. Protein sequence: CASRRGGTNYNEQFF. The chain has TRBV19 and TRBJ2-1; 7 bases fit TRBD2. CDR1 is LNHDA and CDR2 is SQIVND in the germline V gene (reference sequence). There are 15 residues in the CDR3. After removal of 6 bases from V and 3 bases from J, the junction contained 8 bases not matched to a gene.

This clonotype was seen at least ten times. The gene calls are TRBV5-6 and TRBJ2-1; 9 positions agree with TRBD1. CDR3 length equals 15 residues. V was clipped by 2 bases and J by 8 bases; unmatched bases: 8. Germline V CDR1 and CDR2: SGHDT, YYEEEE. The CDR3: CASSFGTGLFDEQFF. The CDR3 DNA follows: TGTGCCAGCAGCTTCGGGACAGGGCTTTTCGATGAGCAGTTCTTC.

This clonotype has more than one count but fewer than ten. The V gene is TRBV2, the J gene TRBJ2-7; 10 nucleotides match TRBD2. The trim removed 4 bases at V and 2 bases at J, leaving 5 bases unmatched. Germline CDR1 and CDR2: SNHLY and FYNNEI. The CDR3 covers 15 residues. CDR3 residues: CASSGGSGRAYEQYF. For the CDR3, the DNA is TGTGCCAGCAGTGGCGGGAGCGGGAGGGCCTACGAGCAGTACTTC.